The following is a TCR beta chain sequence with its context. Its target is unknown. The data stem from a study of vaccination effects on CD4 cells after COVID-19. Study-wide results and caveats: Common cold coronavirus cross-reactivity was shown by only 1 of 255 vaccine-induced clones in healthy vaccinees.

Generated by immunoSEQ multiplex PCR, the TCRdb table keeps only in-frame clones and is missing some. Here the sample spans about 79,000 clones, about 70% being singletons. The CDR3 consists of 17 residues. Germline values: CDR1 GTSNPN, CDR2 SVGIG (reference sequence). V lost 3 bases and J lost 0; bases outside the gene matches: 8. Sequencing followed a ViraFEST assay step that expanded antigen-specific CD4+ T cells with viral peptide pools. Having been cultured for roughly 9 days, the cells underwent CD4+ T cell isolation. People in the vaccine group had not been infected with SARS-CoV-2 before, and their nucleocapsid antibodies were negative. Cultures used 2 million or so PBMC per well, approximately 10 IU/ml IL-2 and roughly 10 ug/ml peptides. Researchers swapped half the medium for IL-2 medium on both days 3 and 7.

The chain couples TRBV30 to TRBJ1-5; 10 bases align to TRBD1. Material: CD4+ T cells from PBMCs cultured with HCoV-229E spike peptides, obtained before COVID-19 vaccination. The receptor comes from a human donor who received a COVID-19 vaccine. Here the CDR3 reads CAWSLRDRGSSNQPQHF. The CDR3, as DNA: TGTGCCTGGAGCCTCCGGGACAGGGGAAGTAGCAATCAGCCCCAGCATTTT.